These T cell receptor beta chains were read from a single sample in a study of blood T cell repertoires in COVID-19. Libraries were prepared by immunoSEQ multiplex PCR; TCRdb keeps only in-frame clonotypes and omits some of them. Altogether roughly 62,000 clones are present, approximately 79% being singletons, with the ten largest covering roughly 20%. The sample consisted of peripheral blood. These receptors all come from a woman over 75 with active or convalescent COVID-19. CDR3s include the opening cysteine and the closing phenylalanine or tryptophan. The D gene is left open where the match is weak. A row's size may be missing; if present it is once, few, many or a size class.

D gene,clone size,V gene,J gene,CDR3 protein,CDR3 DNA
NA,NA,TRBV2,TRBJ2-3,CASRGLQSDTQYF,TGTGCCAGCAGGGGACTGCAATCAGATACGCAGTATTTT
TRBD1,NA,TRBV9,TRBJ1-2,CASSAPGTGGPYGYTF,TGTGCCAGCAGCGCTCCCGGGACAGGGGGCCCTTATGGCTACACCTTC
TRBD2,NA,TRBV5-1,TRBJ2-5,CASSLVAGEGETQYF,TGCGCCAGCAGCCTCGTCGCGGGGGAGGGAGAGACCCAGTACTTC
TRBD1,NA,TRBV28,TRBJ1-2,CASSPRTGLYGYTF,TGTGCCAGCAGTCCCCGGACAGGGCTTTATGGCTACACCTTC
NA,NA,TRBV4-1,TRBJ1-5,CASSQTPLGGYQPQHF,TGCGCCAGCAGCCAAACCCCTCTGGGGGGGTATCAGCCCCAGCATTTT
TRBD1,few,TRBV4-1,TRBJ1-2,CASSQDSPGQGVYGYTF,TGCGCCAGCAGCCAAGATTCCCCGGGACAGGGGGTCTATGGCTACACCTTC
TRBD2,NA,TRBV7-7,TRBJ2-2,CASSLTSGNTGELFF,TGTGCTAGCAGCTTAACTAGCGGGAACACCGGGGAGCTGTTTTTT
NA,NA,TRBV6-6,TRBJ1-6,CASSSNSPLHF,TGTGCCAGCAGTTCAAATTCACCCCTCCACTTT
TRBD1,once,TRBV4-1,TRBJ2-3,CATGTASRTDTQYF,TGCGCCACCGGGACAGCGAGCCGCACAGATACGCAGTATTTT
NA,NA,TRBV5-5,TRBJ2-7,CASSLPGDDEQYF,TGTGCCAGCAGCTTGCCAGGGGACGACGAGCAGTACTTC
NA,medium-sized,TRBV7-9,TRBJ1-6,CASSSSDFRNSPLHF,TGTGCCAGCAGCTCATCGGATTTCAGGAATTCACCCCTCCACTTT
TRBD2,NA,TRBV5-8,TRBJ2-7,CASTRLAGPYEQYF,TGTGCCAGCACCAGACTAGCGGGACCCTACGAGCAGTACTTC
NA,NA,TRBV27,TRBJ1-5,CASSPDKGNQPQHF,TGTGCCAGCAGTCCGGACAAGGGGAATCAGCCCCAGCATTTT
TRBD2,NA,TRBV5-4,TRBJ2-3,CASSLGLAGGLGDTQYF,TGTGCCAGCAGCTTGGGACTAGCGGGGGGCCTGGGAGATACGCAGTATTTT
NA,NA,TRBV12-2,TRBJ2-3,CASRLDPQGGRKDTQYF,TGTGCAAGTCGCTTAGACCCCCAGGGGGGCCGAAAGGATACGCAGTATTTT
NA,NA,TRBV6-5,TRBJ2-5,CASAPGRYQETQYF,TGTGCCAGCGCCCCCGGCAGGTACCAAGAGACCCAGTACTTC
NA,NA,TRBV11-3,TRBJ1-1,CASSLEGGTEAFF,TGTGCCAGCAGCTTAGAGGGGGGCACTGAAGCTTTCTTT
NA,NA,TRBV5-1,TRBJ2-2,CASSLVNSGNTGELFF,TGCGCCAGCAGCTTGGTGAATAGCGGTAACACCGGGGAGCTGTTTTTT
TRBD1,NA,TRBV2,TRBJ2-2,CASRRTGDTGELFF,TGTGCCAGCAGGCGGACAGGGGACACCGGGGAGCTGTTTTTT
NA,NA,TRBV28,TRBJ1-3,CASSLGANSGNTIYF,TGTGCCAGCAGTTTAGGAGCAAACTCTGGAAACACCATATATTTT
NA,NA,TRBV29-1,TRBJ1-1,CSVELVARNTEAFF,TGCAGCGTTGAATTGGTGGCTCGGAACACTGAAGCTTTCTTT
NA,NA,TRBV4-1,TRBJ2-3,CASSHEGRDTQYF,TGCGCCAGCAGCCACGAGGGGAGGGATACGCAGTATTTT
NA,NA,TRBV11-1,TRBJ2-7,CASSLARDTYEQYF,TGTGCCAGCTCTCTAGCCAGGGACACCTACGAGCAGTACTTC
NA,NA,TRBV19,TRBJ2-3,CASSLNGRTDTRYF,TGTGCCAGTAGTCTAAACGGCCGCACAGATACGCGGTATTTT
TRBD1,NA,TRBV6-6,TRBJ1-5,CASRRQGDQPQHF,TGTGCCAGCAGACGACAGGGGGATCAGCCCCAGCATTTT
NA,NA,TRBV5-6,TRBJ2-1,CASSFSVGQGNEQFF,TGTGCCAGCAGCTTCTCGGTTGGGCAGGGCAATGAGCAGTTCTTC
NA,once,TRBV4-1,TRBJ1-4,CASSQWGGDEKLFF,TGCGCCAGCAGCCAATGGGGGGGGGATGAAAAACTGTTTTTT
TRBD1,NA,TRBV6-5,TRBJ2-7,CASNDRGWNYEQYF,TGTGCCAGCAACGACAGGGGTTGGAACTACGAGCAGTACTTC
NA,few,TRBV6-5,TRBJ2-2,CASSNLQGQGGELFF,TGTGCCAGCAGTAACCTCCAGGGCCAAGGCGGGGAGCTGTTTTTT
NA,NA,TRBV6-5,TRBJ1-5,CASRIRDSNQPQHF,TGTGCCAGCAGAATCAGGGATAGCAATCAGCCCCAGCATTTT
NA,few,TRBV5-4,TRBJ1-1,CASSFSVGNTEAFF,TGTGCCAGCAGCTTTTCTGTCGGGAACACTGAAGCTTTCTTT
NA,NA,TRBV18,TRBJ2-5,CASSPLREQETQYF,TGTGCCAGCTCACCCTTGAGGGAGCAAGAGACCCAGTACTTC
TRBD2,once,TRBV5-1,TRBJ2-3,CASSLGVAGDTDTQYF,TGCGCCAGCAGCTTGGGGGTAGCGGGGGACACAGATACGCAGTATTTT
NA,NA,TRBV6-6,TRBJ1-1,CASSRGQNTEAFF,TGTGCCAGCAGTCGGGGACAGAACACTGAAGCTTTCTTT
TRBD2,NA,TRBV10-1,TRBJ2-1,CASSRSGGEYNEQFF,TGCGCCAGCAGCCGAAGCGGGGGGGAATACAATGAGCAGTTCTTC
NA,NA,TRBV11-1,TRBJ1-2,CASSPRELSYGYTF,TGTGCCAGCAGCCCACGGGAGTTATCCTATGGCTACACCTTC
NA,NA,TRBV2,TRBJ2-5,CASSEARDQETQYF,TGTGCCAGCAGTGAGGCCAGGGACCAAGAGACCCAGTACTTC
TRBD1,NA,TRBV11-2,TRBJ2-3,CASSTRDRHPPDTQYF,TGTGCCAGCAGCACCCGGGACAGGCACCCGCCGGATACGCAGTATTTT
NA,NA,TRBV3-1/TRBV3-2,TRBJ2-7,CASSQEWTNYEQYF,TGTGCCAGCAGCCAAGAGTGGACAAACTACGAGCAGTACTTC
TRBD2,NA,TRBV10-1,TRBJ2-2,CASSDQRGTWTGELFF,TGCGCCAGCAGTGACCAGCGGGGTACGTGGACCGGGGAGCTGTTTTTT
NA,NA,TRBV10-2,TRBJ2-7,CASSESATKTYEQYF,TGCGCCAGCAGTGAGTCTGCTACCAAAACCTACGAGCAGTACTTC